The 25 T cell receptor beta chains reported below all come from one sample, sequenced in a study of blood T cells in healthy people across ages. PCR was performed a second time for 7 to 11 cycles using a sample-barcoded 5' primer and a J-beta primer mix. Each CDR3 protein gets one entry after TCRdb re-called the 5' RACE reads with MiXCR. The sample contains fewer than 950,000 distinct CDR3 sequences, around 34% of which appear only once. Source material: blood. All receptors come from a man younger than 35 in good health.

This clonotype was counted a few times. The rearrangement joins TRBV29-1 to TRBJ2-3; TRBD2 matches 12 bases. The CDR3 is 13 amino acids. Unmatched junction bases numbered 2, after V lost 6 bases and J lost 4 bases. Germline V CDR1 and CDR2: SQVTM, ANQGSEA. CDR3: CSVLAGGPDTQYF. CDR3 DNA sequence: TGCAGCGTACTAGCGGGGGGTCCAGATACGCAGTATTTT.

The V gene is TRBV2, the J gene TRBJ2-1; D unclear. The better agreement between TRBJ2-7 and the DNA end casts doubt on the J call. Germline values: CDR1 SNHLY, CDR2 FYNNEI. This CDR3 contains 16 residues. For the CDR3, the DNA is TGTGCCAGCAGGCACAGAGTAGCTCGTTCCTACAATGAGCAGTACTTC. This gives the protein CASRHRVARSYNEQYF.

A word on this clonotype: The junction departs from germline at one end; a sequencing error may be responsible. The CDR3 DNA reads TGTTCCATCAGGACCGGGACAGGGGTGGATACGCAGTATTTT. Residues: CSIRTGTGVDTQYF. The V and J genes are TRBV10-3 and TRBJ2-3; 10 bases align to TRBD1. Germline CDR1 is ENHRY and CDR2 is SYGVKD. The CDR3 has 14 residues.

This clonotype was found many times. The V and J genes are TRBV7-8 and TRBJ1-2; 9 bases are shared with TRBD1. The V and J ends lost 4 bases and 8 bases, in that order; junction bases with no gene match: 5. The CDR3 length is 13 residues. CDR1 SGHVS and CDR2 FQNEAQ come from the germline V gene. The CDR3 region is CASSSGQGRGYTF. CDR3 nucleotides: TGTGCCAGCAGCTCGGGACAGGGAAGGGGCTACACCTTC.

This rearrangement joins TRBV9 to TRBJ1-6; D may be TRBD1 (5 bases). The CDR3 spans 15 residues. The V end was cut by 4 bases, the J end by 7 bases, with 15 bases between. The germline CDR1 and CDR2 sequences are SGDLS and YYNGEE. For the CDR3, the DNA is TGTGCCAGCAGCCCCCCGGGAAGGGACAATTCACCCCTCCACTTT. Protein sequence: CASSPPGRDNSPLHF.

About this clonotype itself: A much larger clonotype is one base distant, so this may be a read error. This chain joins TRBV29-1 and TRBJ1-2; 7 bases fit TRBD1. Looked up from germline, CDR1 is SQVTM and CDR2 is ANQGSEA. V gave up 4 bases and J gave up 7 bases; unmatched junction bases: 9. This CDR3 is built from 13 residues. The CDR3 protein is CSVGQGLFCGYTF. DNA for the CDR3: TGCAGCGTTGGACAGGGTCTCTTCTGTGGCTACACCTTC.

As to this clonotype: A much larger clone sits a single nucleotide away, making a read error possible. The chain is built from TRBV7-8 and TRBJ2-3, with a weak D call TRBD1 (5 bases). The germline V gene encodes CDR1 SGHVS and CDR2 FQNEAQ. The CDR3 is 15 residues long. Written as DNA, the CDR3 is TGTGCCAGCAGCTCTGGACGGGCCTCTACAGGTACGCAGTATTTT. This codes for CASSSGRASTGTQYF.

In this sample, this clonotype turned up many times. The rearrangement links TRBV20-1 to TRBJ1-4; unclear D gene. Germline values: CDR1 DFQATT, CDR2 SNEGSKA (reference sequence). The V end was cut by 0 bases, the J end by 7 bases, with 12 bases between. This CDR3 spans 14 amino acids. The CDR3 here is CSARDPSGGEKLFF. The CDR3 region has the DNA TGCAGTGCTAGAGACCCATCCGGAGGTGAAAAACTGTTTTTT.

This clonotype has a handful of counts. V gene TRBV12-3 or TRBV12-4 combines with J gene TRBJ2-3; a possible D gene is TRBD2 (7 bases). V was clipped by 3 bases and J by 3 bases, with 13 bases between them. The CDR3 extends over 15 amino acids. The CDR3: CASSFPGGGTDTQYF. Written as DNA, the CDR3 is TGTGCCAGCAGTTTCCCGGGGGGCGGGACAGATACGCAGTATTTT.

This clonotype occurred many times. The chain links TRBV4-1 to TRBJ2-1; 7 bases are shared with TRBD1. CDR1 is MGHRA and CDR2 is YSYEKL in the germline V gene. CDR3 length equals 14 residues. Trimming removed 4 bases from V and 7 bases from J; junction bases left unmatched: 7. The CDR3 reads CASSPSGTANEQFF. The DNA for the CDR3 is TGCGCCAGCAGCCCCTCCGGGACAGCTAATGAGCAGTTCTTC.

J is TRBJ2-1 and V is TRBV7-3; TRBD1 agrees at 8 bases. Per germline, CDR1 SGHTA and CDR2 FQGTGA. This CDR3 has 18 amino acids. Trimming removed 4 bases from V and 2 bases from J; junction bases left unmatched: 13. Written as DNA, the CDR3 is TGTGCCAGCAGCTCTTGGGACAGGCAGGGGCGAGCCTACAATGAGCAGTTCTTC. It codes for CASSSWDRQGRAYNEQFF.

In this sample, this clonotype turned up a few times. The chain has TRBV4-2 and TRBJ1-5; D unresolved. V gave up 0 bases and J gave up 3 bases, with 12 bases separating them. This CDR3 is built from 16 residues. Germline-derived CDR1 and CDR2 are LGHNA and YNFKEQ. The CDR3 DNA is TGTGCCAGCAGCCAAGATTGGAACGCTCTCAATCAGCCCCAGCATTTT. Translated: CASSQDWNALNQPQHF.

This clonotype was recorded a few times. The V call is TRBV6-2 or TRBV6-3, the J call TRBJ1-2, with 9 bases lining up with TRBD1. This CDR3 region has 13 residues. Trimming removed 6 bases from V and 6 bases from J; junction bases left unmatched: 5. From germline, CDR1 is MNHEY and CDR2 SVGEGT. CDR3 protein: CASRLRQGDGYTF. The CDR3 region has the DNA TGTGCCAGCAGACTAAGACAGGGGGATGGCTACACCTTC.

This clonotype was detected ten times or more. The chain uses TRBV5-1 and TRBJ2-7; weak D call: TRBD2 (6 bases). This CDR3 spans 16 amino acids. Germline values: CDR1 SGHRS, CDR2 YFSETQ. V lost 4 bases and J 2 bases, leaving 19 bases between the germline ends. CDR3 nucleotide sequence: TGCGCCAGCAGCCTAGCGTACGGGACTGTAGCCTACGAGCAGTACTTC. Its translation is CASSLAYGTVAYEQYF.

V usage is TRBV9 and J usage is TRBJ1-2, with 9 bases matching TRBD1. Losses at the gene ends were 3 bases for V and 4 bases for J; bases not matched to a gene: 7. The CDR3 runs 15 residues. Germline CDR1 is SGDLS and CDR2 is YYNGEE. The CDR3 here is CASSAGQGAGYGYTF. CDR3 bases: TGTGCCAGCAGCGCGGGACAGGGTGCTGGCTATGGCTACACCTTC.

The CDR3 loop is CASSLDGGTNEKLFF. The CDR3 nucleotides read TGCGCCAGCAGCTTGGACGGGGGGACTAATGAAAAACTGTTTTTT. The chain has TRBV5-1 and TRBJ1-4; perhaps TRBD1 as D (5 bases). The CDR3 has 15 residues. The germline V gene encodes CDR1 SGHRS and CDR2 YFSETQ. With 0 bases removed from V and 2 bases from J, the gap between germline ends came to 8 bases.

Turning to this clonotype: A read error may explain this, as a much larger clone is one base away. CDR3 sequence: CASSEVGIYNEQYF. In DNA, the CDR3 is TGTGCCAGCAGTGAAGTTGGCATCTACAATGAGCAGTACTTC. The V call is TRBV6-1, the J call TRBJ2-7; unclear D gene. The germline V gene encodes CDR1 MNHNS and CDR2 SASEGT. The CDR3 sequence is 14 residues long. Trimming stripped 1 base from V and 7 bases from J, with 14 bases between.

This clonotype was detected only a few times. The genes are TRBV4-3 and TRBJ1-6, with 7 bases matching TRBD1. V lost 2 bases to trimming and J lost 7 bases; unmatched junction nucleotides: 8. Germline CDR1 reads LGHNA; CDR2 reads YSLEER. CDR3 size: 16 residues. CDR3 DNA sequence: TGCGCCAGCAGCCAAAGTCGTTCCAGGGGGAATTCACCCCTCCACTTT. Translation: CASSQSRSRGNSPLHF.

This chain uses TRBV4-3 with TRBJ2-1; 10 bases are a match to TRBD2. J was trimmed by 8 bases and V by 4 bases; bases with no gene match: 5. The CDR3 has 14 amino acids. Germline V CDR1 and CDR2: LGHNA, YSLEER. The CDR3 nucleotides are TGCGCCAGCAGCCGCAAGCGGGGGGGCGATGAGCAGTTCTTC. It specifies CASSRKRGGDEQFF.

The chain couples TRBV4-1 to TRBJ1-6, with D perhaps TRBD1 (6 bases). Trimming removed 3 bases at V and 8 bases at J, with 11 bases between. CDR3 length equals 14 residues. Germline V gives CDR1 MGHRA, CDR2 YSYEKL. Here the CDR3 reads CASSQLTGYSPLHF. The CDR3 DNA sequence: TGCGCCAGCAGCCAGCTTACAGGGTATTCACCCCTCCACTTT.

The J gene is TRBJ1-2, the V gene TRBV2, with 9 bases fitting TRBD1. The CDR3 has 15 residues. Losses at the gene ends were 6 bases for V and 7 bases for J; bases not matched to a gene: 12. CDR1 is SNHLY, CDR2 FYNNEI, per germline. The CDR3 DNA reads as TGTGCCAGCAGGGCCAGGACAGGGGCCATTGGTGGCTACACCTTC. It is translated as CASRARTGAIGGYTF.

The sample holds a few counts of this clonotype. One junction end does not reproduce the germline sequence, and a read error may be involved. The chain carries TRBV9 and TRBJ2-3; no firm D call. This CDR3 has 13 amino acids. Germline V gives CDR1 SGDLS, CDR2 YYNGEE. The CDR3, as DNA: TGTGCCAGCAGCGTATCCGACACAAATACGCAGTATTTT. Amino acids: CASSVSDTNTQYF.

This chain joins TRBV7-2 and TRBJ2-3; weak D call: TRBD1 (6 bases). The V gene lost 4 bases and the J gene lost 1 base, with 15 bases spanning the gap. The germline CDR1 and CDR2 sequences are SGHTA and FQGNSA. The CDR3 loop spans 16 amino acids. CDR3 sequence reads: CASSSQGYDRTDTQYF. CDR3 DNA: TGTGCCAGCAGCTCACAGGGTTACGACCGCACAGATACGCAGTATTTT.

V usage is TRBV4-3 and J usage is TRBJ2-1, with 9 bases aligning to TRBD2. V shed 0 bases, J shed 3 bases, and the junction held 6 bases outside the gene matches. Germline CDR1 is LGHNA and CDR2 is YSLEER. The CDR3 sequence is 17 residues long. Written as DNA, the CDR3 is TGCGCCAGCAGCCAAGAAGTCACACTAGCGGGCTACAATGAGCAGTTCTTC. It specifies CASSQEVTLAGYNEQFF.

The chain couples TRBV5-1 to TRBJ2-3; 9 bases are shared with TRBD2. Per the germline V gene, CDR1 is SGHRS and CDR2 is YFSETQ. The CDR3 has 15 residues. V dropped 4 bases and J dropped 0; count of bases not matched to a gene: 3. In DNA form, the CDR3 reads TGCGCCAGCAGCAAGCTAGCGGGAAGCACAGATACGCAGTATTTT. Translated: CASSKLAGSTDTQYF.